This T cell receptor (beta chain) was found in a study of blood T cells in healthy people across ages (dated by TCRdb to the mid-2010s). Some background on the complete study: In model experiments, template switching captured roughly one uniquely barcoded TCR beta cDNA molecule for every two T cells. Using deep sequencing normalized with unique cDNA molecular identifiers, the study measured how TCR beta repertoire diversity changes with age. Four age groups were formed from the donors: young (average approximately 15 years), middle-aged (more than 35), aged (roughly 56) and long-lived (around 82). To avoid experimental bias, donors of different ages were distributed randomly across sequencing lanes. Using the same blood draw, the study looked at two additional independent replicas of 1 million unique cDNA reads for two donors, one aged 18 to 29 and the other aged 80 or older.

Beyond this particular receptor, the publication reports: Estimates of total diversity from one million sequenced T cells were regarded as lower bounds and underestimates. The CMV infection status of donors was not known, potentially confounding age-related changes in expanded clonotypes. Observed TCR beta diversity correlated strongly with the percentage of naive T cells measured by flow cytometry. The long-lived group showed more naive CD4+ T cells, fewer expanded clones and increased TCR diversity than the aged group, suggesting age selection. Observed TCR beta diversity per million T cells fell roughly linearly with age, and a significant reduction was already apparent by age about 38. Since profiling was done on bulk unsorted PBMCs, naive and antigen-experienced compartments could not be conclusively compared.

Sequences SGHRS (CDR1) and YFSETQ (CDR2) are obtained from the germline V gene. Trimming takes 3 bases off V and 7 bases off J; junction bases not matched to a gene: 16. Counted from cysteine to phenylalanine, this CDR3 has 17 amino acids. The retained sequence is limited to the CDR3, 51 bases, with the frame set at the first base. Library preparation employed 5' RACE. TCRdb records Illumina HiSeq 2500 as the sequencer. The second PCR ran for about 6 to 12 cycles and used a J-beta primer mix along with a sample-barcoded 5' primer. A template-switch 5' adaptor carrying 12 random nucleotides introduced a unique molecular identifier onto each TCR beta cDNA molecule. At least 3 million CDR3-containing paired-end reads were obtained from each sample. All of the RNA was converted into first-strand cDNA using the Mint cDNA synthesis kit, with a TRBC-specific oligonucleotide serving as the primer. After uracil-DNA glycosylase treatment, a first 18-cycle PCR used universal primers M1SS and BC2_uni_R on all cDNA. The paper's processing steps were these. For normalization, 1 million high-quality reads were randomly selected from each sample, with every read carrying a distinct molecular identifier. Reads with shared molecular identifiers were discarded instead of being binned into consensus sequences. MiTCR, set to a Q25 quality threshold and the strictest error-elimination algorithm, was used for CDR3 identification, clonotype clustering and error correction. Lower-bound total TCR beta diversity was estimated with a nonparametric unseen species model using Euler transformation. The raw public data were reprocessed by TCRdb itself: fastp quality trimming at Q25, MiXCR clonotype calling, in-frame beta chains only. Entries are consolidated by CDR3 protein sequence, retaining the most common genes and DNA. The V and J calls follow TCRdb's processing rather than the paper's. In all, the sample holds 1.5 million to 2 million distinct CDR3 sequences, and 34% of those were seen once. The ten most abundant clones make up over 9% of the sample.

Comments on this clonotype: Its recognized antigen is unknown. Per-base qualities were not stored, and no clone one base away is much larger.

The approximately 40 donors, aged about 6 to 95 years, were systemically healthy Caucasian individuals from Russia. Each donor gave about 10 milliliters of peripheral blood, drawn into EDTA-treated Vacutainer tubes. Ficoll-Paque density-gradient centrifugation was used to isolate PBMCs, with at least 7 million obtained per sample. Total RNA was extracted from PBMCs with Trizol reagent, with at least 5.5 micrograms obtained per sample. Naive CD45RAhigh/CD27high T cell percentages were measured by flow cytometry on a PBMC aliquot from every donor. The sequenced material came from blood. The chain joins TRBV5-1 to TRBJ1-2, with TRBD1 matching 9 junction bases. This clonotype was obtained from a woman in her 30s in good health. The CDR3 has the sequence CASSSYLRQGGHGGYTF. The nucleotide sequence is given as TGCGCCAGCAGCTCTTACTTACGACAGGGGGGGCATGGTGGCTACACCTTC.